The next 27 T cell receptor beta chains were all read from a single sample in a study of identical twins. TCRdb re-analysed the 5' RACE reads in MiXCR, keeping a single row per CDR3 protein. The sample shows about 890,000 distinct CDR3 sequences, 9% to 15% of them seen only once. These same records also appear under a second study, on yellow fever vaccine responses in identical twins.

The sequenced material came from PBMCs. The receptors stem from a woman between 18 and 29 years old in good health.

The chain is built from TRBV7-2 and TRBJ2-2, with a weak D call TRBD2 (5 bases). Germline V gene data show CDR1 as SGHTA and CDR2 as FQGNSA. V shed 5 bases and J shed 9 bases, with 16 bases lying between them. The CDR3 extends over 14 amino acids. CDR3 sequence reads: CASSRGGQRRELFF. The CDR3 DNA is TGTGCCAGCAGCCGCGGCGGGCAGCGAAGGGAGCTGTTTTTT.

This clonotype was picked up many times. The chain couples TRBV12-3 or TRBV12-4 to TRBJ1-2; D not resolved. There are 11 residues in the CDR3. V gave up 3 bases and J gave up 8 bases, with 7 bases separating them. The CDR3 is CASSLREGYTF. The CDR3 DNA is TGTGCCAGCAGTTTGAGGGAGGGCTACACCTTC.

This clonotype was seen many times. The chain recombines TRBV15 with TRBJ2-1; possibly TRBD1 for D (6 bases). Trimming shortened V by 0 bases and J by 10 bases, and 13 bases separated the two germline ends. Per the germline V gene, CDR1 is LNHNV and CDR2 is YYDKDF (reference sequence). The length of the CDR3 is 14 residues. CDR3 in amino acids: CATSRDPRGYEQFF. The CDR3 DNA reads TGTGCCACCAGCAGAGATCCGAGGGGGTACGAGCAGTTCTTC.

This clonotype was seen only a few times. The gene calls are TRBV18 and TRBJ2-3, with D perhaps TRBD2 (5 bases). CDR1 KGHSH and CDR2 LQKENI come from the germline V gene. The V and J ends lost 2 bases and 4 bases respectively, with 19 bases between them. CDR3 length: 17 amino acids. The CDR3 protein is CASSPVSFTGGADTQYF. The CDR3 DNA is TGTGCCAGCTCACCAGTATCTTTCACCGGAGGAGCAGATACGCAGTATTTT.

There are a few counts of this clonotype. This sequence joins TRBV3-1 and TRBJ1-4, with D hard to call. The germline gives CDR1 LGHDT, CDR2 YNNKEL (reference sequence). Deletions cut 5 bases from V and 4 bases from J, with 14 bases between. CDR3 length: 15 residues. The CDR3 reads CASSAPGPFNEKLFF. CDR3 bases: TGTGCCAGCAGCGCGCCCGGGCCCTTTAATGAAAAACTGTTTTTT.

The V and J genes are TRBV27 and TRBJ2-5; the match to TRBD2 covers 7 bases. From germline, CDR1 is MNHEY and CDR2 SMNVEV (reference sequence). Trimming cost V 5 bases and J 2 bases; bases outside gene matches: 8. The CDR3 length is 15 residues. The CDR3 sequence is CASSTRPSGQETQYF. The CDR3 coding sequence is TGTGCCAGCAGTACAAGGCCTAGCGGTCAAGAGACCCAGTACTTC.

V usage is TRBV24-1 and J usage is TRBJ1-5, with 10 bases aligning to TRBD1. The CDR3 runs to 15 residues. Unmatched junction bases numbered 6, after V lost 4 bases and J lost 7 bases. The germline CDR1 and CDR2 sequences are KGHDR and SFDVKD. CDR3 nucleotides: TGTGCCACCAGTGACACCGGGACAGGGGACCAGCCCCAGCATTTT. Protein sequence: CATSDTGTGDQPQHF.

The table lists this clonotype with many counts. The chain carries TRBV5-1 and TRBJ2-3; 9 bases agree with TRBD1. The CDR3 extends over 15 amino acids. Germline V gives CDR1 SGHRS, CDR2 YFSETQ. V shed 7 bases, J shed 3 bases, and the junction held 9 bases outside the gene matches. CDR3: CASGGQGLGTDTQYF. In DNA, the CDR3 is TGCGCCAGCGGGGGACAGGGACTTGGGACAGATACGCAGTATTTT.

V is TRBV9 and J is TRBJ2-5, with 12 bases fitting TRBD1. V was clipped by 4 bases and J by 4 bases; unmatched bases: 11. Per germline, CDR1 SGDLS and CDR2 YYNGEE. This CDR3 is 17 amino acids long. The CDR3 nucleotides read TGTGCCAGCAGCCCAGGATTTGGGACAGGGGGCGCAGAGACCCAGTACTTC. Residues: CASSPGFGTGGAETQYF.

The chain employs TRBV20-1 and TRBJ1-5; the D gene is possibly TRBD1 (6 bases). Germline-derived CDR1 and CDR2 are DFQATT and SNEGSKA (reference sequence). The CDR3 covers 14 residues. With 6 bases removed from V and 5 bases from J, the gap between germline ends came to 17 bases. The CDR3 DNA is TGCAGTGCCACCGGGCCCGGGACACATCAGCCCCAGCATTTT. Encoded protein: CSATGPGTHQPQHF.

The chain uses TRBV12-3 or TRBV12-4 and TRBJ2-1; 8 bases map to TRBD1. The trim removed 8 bases at V and 6 bases at J, leaving 3 bases unmatched. The CDR3 totals 12 residues. The CDR3 loop is CASGQGANEQFF. CDR3 sequence (DNA): TGTGCCAGCGGGCAGGGGGCCAATGAGCAGTTCTTC.

This clonotype was observed a handful of times. V and J are TRBV25-1 and TRBJ2-1; 9 bases fit TRBD1. The V and J ends lost 5 bases and 6 bases, in that order; junction bases with no gene match: 11. This CDR3 region has 16 residues. CDR1 MGHDK and CDR2 SYGVNS come from the germline V gene. CDR3 amino acids: CASSTSGTGTINEQFF. In nucleotides, the CDR3 is TGTGCCAGCAGTACCTCCGGGACAGGGACAATCAATGAGCAGTTCTTC.

This clonotype was seen only a few times. This chain connects TRBV11-3 to TRBJ2-5; D remains ambiguous. There are 13 residues in the CDR3. V gave up 5 bases and J gave up 0 bases, with 7 bases separating them. Germline lookup yields CDR1 SGHNT and CDR2 YENEEA. The CDR3 here is CASSPPHQETQYF. For the CDR3, the DNA is TGTGCCAGCAGCCCCCCCCACCAAGAGACCCAGTACTTC.

The chain recombines TRBV3-1 with TRBJ1-1; D gene uncertain. Germline CDR1 LGHDT, CDR2 YNNKEL (reference sequence). V was cut by 0 bases and J by 0 bases, with 5 bases left in between. This CDR3 is built from 14 residues. CDR3 bases: TGTGCCAGCAGCCAAGACGTGGTGAACACTGAAGCTTTCTTT. Translation gives CASSQDVVNTEAFF.

For this clonotype: Compared with germline, one end of the junction differs, possibly owing to a read error. This chain links TRBV5-6 with TRBJ2-5; 7 nucleotides agree with TRBD1. This CDR3 is built from 13 residues. CDR1 and CDR2 from the germline V gene are SGHDT and YYEEEE. CDR3 in amino acids: CASSKTGPETLYF. The CDR3 bases are TGTGCCAGCAGCAAGACAGGGCCCGAGACCCTGTACTTC.

This clonotype was seen repeatedly, ten times or more. V is TRBV6-5 and J is TRBJ2-1; D is unresolved. The CDR3 has 14 residues. V was pared by 0 bases and J by 3 bases, with 6 bases between. CDR1 and CDR2 (germline): MNHEY, SVGAGI. CDR3 nucleotide sequence: TGTGCCAGCAGTTACTCGGACCTCTACAATGAGCAGTTCTTC. Protein product: CASSYSDLYNEQFF.

The V gene is TRBV13, the J gene TRBJ2-3; the D gene could be TRBD1 or TRBD2 (5 bases each). This CDR3 contains 16 residues. The V and J ends lost 5 bases and 0 bases respectively, with 15 bases between them. Germline loops: CDR1 PRHDT, CDR2 FYEKMQ (reference sequence). In DNA, the CDR3 is TGTGCCAGCAGCCGATCCGGGACGGTTAGCACAGATACGCAGTATTTT. It codes for CASSRSGTVSTDTQYF.

This clonotype was detected a few times. The rearrangement uses TRBV7-9 and TRBJ2-7, with 8 bases that match TRBD2. There are 15 residues in the CDR3. Germline V gives CDR1 SEHNR, CDR2 FQNEAQ (reference sequence). V lost 4 bases to trimming and J lost 1 base; unmatched junction nucleotides: 6. The DNA for the CDR3 is TGTGCCAGCAGCTCGAGTAGCGGGGTTTCCTACGAGCAGTACTTC. This gives the protein CASSSSSGVSYEQYF.

The J gene is TRBJ2-2, the V gene TRBV6-5; 8 nucleotides line up with TRBD1. The germline CDR1 and CDR2 sequences are MNHEY and SVGAGI. V was pared by 4 bases and J by 6 bases, with 7 bases of the junction left unmatched. This CDR3 region has 15 residues. The CDR3 loop reads CASSSDRAVAGELFF. DNA of the CDR3: TGTGCCAGCAGTTCGGACAGGGCCGTTGCCGGGGAGCTGTTTTTT.

There are a few counts of this clonotype. The chain combines TRBV10-3 with TRBJ2-7; no clear D. The V and J ends lost 3 bases and 3 bases respectively, with 15 bases between them. The CDR3 is 15 amino acids. CDR1 ENHRY and CDR2 SYGVKD come from the germline V gene. The CDR3 DNA is TGTGCCATCAGTGATGGTTTGGGTCGCATCTACGAGCAGTACTTC. Translated, it gives CAISDGLGRIYEQYF.

In this sample, this clonotype turned up a few times. The V gene is TRBV28, the J gene TRBJ2-1; unclear D gene. CDR3 length: 16 residues. Germline V CDR1 and CDR2: MDHEN, SYDVKM. The V gene lost 1 base and the J gene lost 0 bases, with 10 bases spanning the gap. The CDR3 nucleotides are TGTGCCAGCAGTTTATTCCCAGGAAGCTCCTACAATGAGCAGTTCTTC. Protein product: CASSLFPGSSYNEQFF.

The V call is TRBV20-1, the J call TRBJ2-6, with D maybe TRBD1 (6 bases). V was trimmed by 4 bases and J by 2 bases, leaving 9 bases between them. CDR1 DFQATT and CDR2 SNEGSKA come from the germline V gene (reference sequence). The CDR3 covers 14 residues. The CDR3 DNA follows: TGCAGTGCTAAACAGGGAGCTGGGGCCAACGTCCTGACTTTC. It translates to CSAKQGAGANVLTF.

This clonotype was found a few times. The chain uses TRBV20-1 and TRBJ1-1; D unclear. There are 11 residues in the CDR3. V lost 4 bases, J lost 8 bases, and 11 bases lay in between. In germline, CDR1 is DFQATT, CDR2 SNEGSKA (reference sequence). CDR3: CSATPRWEAFF. For the CDR3, the DNA is TGCAGTGCTACCCCTCGGTGGGAAGCTTTCTTT.

V gene TRBV5-6 combines with J gene TRBJ2-2; tentatively, D is TRBD2 (5 bases). This CDR3 is 14 amino acids long. Trimming removed 4 bases from V and 5 bases from J, with 12 bases in between. CDR1 and CDR2 from the germline V gene are SGHDT and YYEEEE. The CDR3 DNA reads TGTGCCAGCAGCAAGGTGGGGAGAACCGGGGAGCTGTTTTTT. Its protein product is CASSKVGRTGELFF.

V and J are TRBV5-1 and TRBJ2-5; TRBD1 agrees at 8 bases. The CDR3 has 15 amino acids. The germline CDR1 and CDR2 sequences are SGHRS and YFSETQ. Trimming at V came to 3 bases and at J to 1 base, leaving 5 bases not matched to a gene. The CDR3 nucleotides are TGCGCCAGCAGCTGGTACAGGGGGATCCAAGAGACCCAGTACTTC. Its protein is CASSWYRGIQETQYF.

The chain joins TRBV15 to TRBJ2-1, with D possibly being TRBD1 (6 bases). V was cut by 5 bases and J by 4 bases, with 12 bases left in between. The CDR3 has 14 amino acids. Germline CDR1 LNHNV, CDR2 YYDKDF (reference sequence). The CDR3 protein is CATSRDIGYNEQFF. Here the CDR3 DNA reads TGTGCCACCAGCCGGGACATCGGGTACAATGAGCAGTTCTTC.

This clonotype has a handful of counts. The V and J genes are TRBV4-1 and TRBJ1-5; D ambiguous. The CDR3 consists of 13 residues. Germline-derived CDR1 and CDR2 are MGHRA and YSYEKL. V lost 2 bases, J lost 12 bases, and 14 bases lay in between. CDR3 bases: TGCGCCAGCAGCCAACCGGACGTACGGCACCAGCATTTT. It yields the protein CASSQPDVRHQHF.